The present T cell receptor (beta chain) was sequenced within a study of CD8 T cells in ankylosing spondylitis. General study results and limits: Significantly higher representation of disease-linked clones was reported for matched ankylosing spondylitis synovial fluid. Several of the motif variants were reported before in synovial fluid and blood from reactive arthritis.

CDR1 and CDR2 (germline): SGHDT, YYEEEE. The CDR3 runs to 15 residues. V shed 0 bases and J shed 0 bases, with 9 bases lying between them. Ten or more counts support this clonotype. The target antigen is unknown. TCRdb itself ran the 5' RACE reads through MiXCR, one entry per CDR3 protein. The sample records fewer than 350,000 distinct CDR3 sequences, 9.5% to 13% being singletons. What was sequenced was blood, either unsorted or a sorted T cell fraction (not recorded which). The V and J genes are TRBV5-6 and TRBJ1-1; D gene uncertain. This clonotype was obtained from a female donor with ankylosing spondylitis or in good health (not recorded which). CDR3: CASSLGPSMNTEAFF. The DNA of the CDR3 is TGTGCCAGCAGCTTGGGGCCATCCATGAACACTGAAGCTTTCTTT.